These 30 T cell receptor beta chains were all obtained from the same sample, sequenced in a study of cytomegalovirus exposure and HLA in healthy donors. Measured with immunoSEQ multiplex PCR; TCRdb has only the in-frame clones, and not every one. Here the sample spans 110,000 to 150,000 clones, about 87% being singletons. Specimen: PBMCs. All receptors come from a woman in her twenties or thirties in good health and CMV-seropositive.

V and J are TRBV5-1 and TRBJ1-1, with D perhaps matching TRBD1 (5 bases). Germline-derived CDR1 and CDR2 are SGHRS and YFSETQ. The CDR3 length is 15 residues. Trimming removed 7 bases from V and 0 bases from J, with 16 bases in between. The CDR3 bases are TGCGCCAGCGGATCGGGGGTACCTTTGAACACTGAAGCTTTCTTT. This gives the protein CASGSGVPLNTEAFF.

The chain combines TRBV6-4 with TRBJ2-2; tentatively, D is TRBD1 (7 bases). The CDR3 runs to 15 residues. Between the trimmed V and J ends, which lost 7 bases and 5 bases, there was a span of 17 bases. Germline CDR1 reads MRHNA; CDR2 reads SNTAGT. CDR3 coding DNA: TGTGCCAGCATGAAGGCCGCAGGGGGGACCGGGGAGCTGTTTTTT. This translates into CASMKAAGGTGELFF.

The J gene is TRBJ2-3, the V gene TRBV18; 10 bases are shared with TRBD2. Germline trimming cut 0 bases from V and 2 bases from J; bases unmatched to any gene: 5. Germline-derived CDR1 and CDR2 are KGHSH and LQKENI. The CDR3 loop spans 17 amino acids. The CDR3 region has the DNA TGTGCCAGCTCACCACCGAGCCTAGCGGGAGCCACAGATACGCAGTATTTT. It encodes CASSPPSLAGATDTQYF.

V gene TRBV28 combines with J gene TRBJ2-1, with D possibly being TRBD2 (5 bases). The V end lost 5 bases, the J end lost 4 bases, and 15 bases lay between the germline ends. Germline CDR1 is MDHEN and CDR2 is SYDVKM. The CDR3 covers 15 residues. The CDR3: CASSPSFGSYNEQFF. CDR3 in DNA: TGTGCCAGCAGTCCCTCTTTTGGGAGTTACAATGAGCAGTTCTTC.

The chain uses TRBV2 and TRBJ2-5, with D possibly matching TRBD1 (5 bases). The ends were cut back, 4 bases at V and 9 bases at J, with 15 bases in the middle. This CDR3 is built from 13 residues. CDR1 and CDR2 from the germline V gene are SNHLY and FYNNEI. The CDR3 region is CASSVVAGYSQYF. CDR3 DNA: TGTGCCAGCAGTGTAGTGGCAGGGTATTCCCAGTACTTC.

CDR3 sequence: CSVEAGLAIHTQYF. The DNA for the CDR3 is TGCAGCGTTGAAGCGGGACTAGCAATCCATACGCAGTATTTT. J is TRBJ2-3 and V is TRBV29-1, with 9 nucleotides matching TRBD2. CDR1 and CDR2 (germline): SQVTM, ANQGSEA. The junction had 6 bases not matched to a gene; V was cut back by 1 base and J by 7 bases. The CDR3 spans 14 residues.

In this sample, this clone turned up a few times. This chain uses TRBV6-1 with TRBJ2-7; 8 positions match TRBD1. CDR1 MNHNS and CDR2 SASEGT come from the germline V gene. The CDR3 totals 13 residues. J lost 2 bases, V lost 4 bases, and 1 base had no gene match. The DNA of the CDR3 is TGTGCCAGCAGTGCCAGGGGGCCCTACGAGCAGTACTTC. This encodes CASSARGPYEQYF.

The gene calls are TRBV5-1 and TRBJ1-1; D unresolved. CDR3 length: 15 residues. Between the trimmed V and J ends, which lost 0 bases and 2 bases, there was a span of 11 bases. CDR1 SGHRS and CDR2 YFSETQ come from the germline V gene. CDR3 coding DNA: TGCGCCAGCAGCTTGGTTGGCAGTCCAAACACTGAAGCTTTCTTT. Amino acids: CASSLVGSPNTEAFF.

The CDR3 region is CSVAGQGFTEAFF. In DNA, the CDR3 is TGCAGCGTGGCGGGACAGGGGTTCACTGAAGCTTTCTTT. This sequence joins TRBV29-1 and TRBJ1-1; 10 bases map to TRBD1. Germline V lookup: CDR1 SQVTM, CDR2 ANQGSEA. J lost 4 bases, V lost 6 bases, and 5 bases had no gene match. The CDR3 has 13 amino acids.

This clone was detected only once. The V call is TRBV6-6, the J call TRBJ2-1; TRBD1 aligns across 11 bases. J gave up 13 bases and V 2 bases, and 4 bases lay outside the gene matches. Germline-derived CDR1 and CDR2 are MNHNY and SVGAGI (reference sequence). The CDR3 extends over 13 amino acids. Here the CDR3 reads CASSYAGQGGQFF. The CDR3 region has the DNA TGTGCCAGCAGTTACGCGGGACAGGGGGGTCAGTTCTTC.

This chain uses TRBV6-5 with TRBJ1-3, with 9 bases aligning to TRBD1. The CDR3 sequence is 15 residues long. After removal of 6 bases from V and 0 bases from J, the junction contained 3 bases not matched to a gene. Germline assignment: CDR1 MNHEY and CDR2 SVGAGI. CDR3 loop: CASSPDRGSGNTIYF. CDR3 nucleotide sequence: TGTGCCAGCAGCCCGGACAGGGGCTCTGGAAACACCATATATTTT.

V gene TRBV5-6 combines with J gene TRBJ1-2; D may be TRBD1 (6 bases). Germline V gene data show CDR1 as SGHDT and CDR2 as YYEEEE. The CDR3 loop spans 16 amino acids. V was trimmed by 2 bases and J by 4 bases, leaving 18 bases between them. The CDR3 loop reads CASSLYNRDNVYGYTF. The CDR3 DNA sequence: TGTGCCAGCAGCTTATACAACAGGGACAACGTCTATGGCTACACCTTC. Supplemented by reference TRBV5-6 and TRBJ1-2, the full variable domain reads DAGVTQSPTHLIKTRGQQVTLRCSPKSGHDTVSWYQQALGQGPQFIFQYYEEEERQRGNFPDRFSGHQFPNYSSELNVNALLLGDSALYLCASSLYNRDNVYGYTFGSGTRLTVV.

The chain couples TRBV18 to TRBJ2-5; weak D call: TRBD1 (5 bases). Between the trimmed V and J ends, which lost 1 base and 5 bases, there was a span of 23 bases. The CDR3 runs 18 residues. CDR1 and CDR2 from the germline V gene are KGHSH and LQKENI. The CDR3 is CASSPLPRRSGNLETQYF. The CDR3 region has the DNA TGTGCCAGCTCACCACTCCCACGTCGATCAGGGAATTTGGAGACCCAGTACTTC.

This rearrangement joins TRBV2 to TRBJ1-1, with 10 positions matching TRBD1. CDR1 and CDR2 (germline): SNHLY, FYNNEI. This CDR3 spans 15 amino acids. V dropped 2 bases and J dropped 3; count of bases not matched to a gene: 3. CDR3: CASSETGTGDTEAFF. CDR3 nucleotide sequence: TGTGCCAGCAGTGAAACCGGGACAGGGGACACTGAAGCTTTCTTT.

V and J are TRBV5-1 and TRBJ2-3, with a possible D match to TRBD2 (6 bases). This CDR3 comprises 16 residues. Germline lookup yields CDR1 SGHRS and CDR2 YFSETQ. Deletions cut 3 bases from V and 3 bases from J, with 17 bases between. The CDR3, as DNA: TGCGCCAGCAGCTCGACCTCTAGCGCCTTTACAGATACGCAGTATTTT. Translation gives CASSSTSSAFTDTQYF.

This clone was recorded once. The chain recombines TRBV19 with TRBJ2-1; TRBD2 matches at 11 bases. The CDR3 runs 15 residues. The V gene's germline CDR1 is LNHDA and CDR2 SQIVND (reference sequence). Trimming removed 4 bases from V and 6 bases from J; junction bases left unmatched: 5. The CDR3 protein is CASSTLAGAANEQFF. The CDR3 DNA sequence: TGTGCCAGTAGTACACTAGCGGGGGCCGCCAATGAGCAGTTCTTC.

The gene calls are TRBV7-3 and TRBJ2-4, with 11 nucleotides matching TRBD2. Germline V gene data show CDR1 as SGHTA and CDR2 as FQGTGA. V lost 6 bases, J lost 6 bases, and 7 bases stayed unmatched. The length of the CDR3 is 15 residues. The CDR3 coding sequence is TGTGCCAGCAGTTTAGCGGGAGGGCCTGGAAACATTCAGTACTTC. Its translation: CASSLAGGPGNIQYF.

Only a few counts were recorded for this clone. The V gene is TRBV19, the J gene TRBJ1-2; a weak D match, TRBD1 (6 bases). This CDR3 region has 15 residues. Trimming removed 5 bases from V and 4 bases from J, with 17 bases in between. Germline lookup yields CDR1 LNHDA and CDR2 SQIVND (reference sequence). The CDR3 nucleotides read TGTGCCAGTAGTCCTGGGACACCGAGGAGCTATGGCTACACCTTC. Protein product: CASSPGTPRSYGYTF.

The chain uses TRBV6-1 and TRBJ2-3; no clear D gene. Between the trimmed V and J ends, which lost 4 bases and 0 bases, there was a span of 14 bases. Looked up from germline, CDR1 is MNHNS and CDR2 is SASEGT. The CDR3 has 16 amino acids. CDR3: CASSAPRYPSTDTQYF. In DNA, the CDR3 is TGTGCCAGCAGTGCCCCGAGGTACCCTAGCACAGATACGCAGTATTTT.

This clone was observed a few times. CDR3 in amino acids: CASSLAQYYEQYF. In nucleotides, the CDR3 is TGTGCCAGCAGCCTGGCCCAATACTACGAGCAGTACTTC. The chain couples TRBV6-5 to TRBJ2-7; D not resolved. This CDR3 region has 13 residues. In germline, CDR1 is MNHEY, CDR2 SVGAGI. Trimming left V 6 bases short and J 3 bases short, with 12 bases between.

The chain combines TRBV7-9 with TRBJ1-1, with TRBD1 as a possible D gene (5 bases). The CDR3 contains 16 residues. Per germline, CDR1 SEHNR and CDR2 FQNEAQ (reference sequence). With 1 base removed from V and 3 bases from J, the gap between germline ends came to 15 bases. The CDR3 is CASSLVRTSQDTEAFF. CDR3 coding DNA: TGTGCCAGCAGCTTAGTTAGGACATCACAGGACACTGAAGCTTTCTTT.

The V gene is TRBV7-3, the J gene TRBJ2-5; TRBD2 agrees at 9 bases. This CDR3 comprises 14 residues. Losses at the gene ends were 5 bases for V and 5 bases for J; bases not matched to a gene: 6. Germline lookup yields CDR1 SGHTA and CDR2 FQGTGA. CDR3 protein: CASSPLAGLETQYF. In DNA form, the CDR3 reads TGTGCCAGCAGCCCACTAGCGGGTTTGGAGACCCAGTACTTC.

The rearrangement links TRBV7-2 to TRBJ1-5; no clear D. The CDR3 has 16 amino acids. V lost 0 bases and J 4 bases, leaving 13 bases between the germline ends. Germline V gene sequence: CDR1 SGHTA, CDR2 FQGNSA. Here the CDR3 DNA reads TGTGCCAGCAGCTTAGCTTTATTGCAGGAAAATCAGCCCCAGCATTTT. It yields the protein CASSLALLQENQPQHF. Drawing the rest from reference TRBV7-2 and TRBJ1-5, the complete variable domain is GAGVSQSPSNKVTEKGKDVELRCDPISGHTALYWYRQSLGQGLEFLIYFQGNSAPDKSGLPSDRFSAERTGGSVSTLTIQRTQQEDSAVYLCASSLALLQENQPQHFGDGTRLSIL.

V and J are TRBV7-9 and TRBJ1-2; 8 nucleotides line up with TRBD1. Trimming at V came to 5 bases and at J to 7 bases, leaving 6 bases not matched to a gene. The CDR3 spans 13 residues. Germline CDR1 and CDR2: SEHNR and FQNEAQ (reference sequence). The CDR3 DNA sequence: TGTGCCAGCAGCCTCTCCGGGACAGGTGGCTACACCTTC. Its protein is CASSLSGTGGYTF.

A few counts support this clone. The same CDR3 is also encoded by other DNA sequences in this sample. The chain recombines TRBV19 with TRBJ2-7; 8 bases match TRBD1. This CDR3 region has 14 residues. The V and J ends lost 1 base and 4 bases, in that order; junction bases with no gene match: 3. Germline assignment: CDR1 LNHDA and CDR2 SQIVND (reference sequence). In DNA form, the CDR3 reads TGTGCCAGTAGTATAGGGACAGGGCCATACGAGCAGTACTTC. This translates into CASSIGTGPYEQYF.

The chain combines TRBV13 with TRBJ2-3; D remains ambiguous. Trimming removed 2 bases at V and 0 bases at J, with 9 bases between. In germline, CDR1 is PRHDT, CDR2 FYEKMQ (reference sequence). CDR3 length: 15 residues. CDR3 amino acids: CASSLTALSTDTQYF. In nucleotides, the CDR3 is TGTGCCAGCAGCTTAACCGCGTTGAGCACAGATACGCAGTATTTT.

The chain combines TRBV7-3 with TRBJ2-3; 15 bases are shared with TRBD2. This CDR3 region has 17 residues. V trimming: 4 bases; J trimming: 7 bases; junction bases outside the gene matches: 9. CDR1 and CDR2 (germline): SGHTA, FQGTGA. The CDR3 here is CASSSPGLAGGLNTQYF. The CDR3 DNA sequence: TGTGCCAGCAGCTCACCGGGACTAGCGGGAGGTTTGAATACGCAGTATTTT. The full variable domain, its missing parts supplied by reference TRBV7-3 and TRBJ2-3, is GAGVSQTPSNKVTEKGKYVELRCDPISGHTALYWYRQSLGQGPEFLIYFQGTGAADDSGLPNDRFFAVRPEGSVSTLKIQRTERGDSAVYLCASSSPGLAGGLNTQYFGPGTRLTVL.

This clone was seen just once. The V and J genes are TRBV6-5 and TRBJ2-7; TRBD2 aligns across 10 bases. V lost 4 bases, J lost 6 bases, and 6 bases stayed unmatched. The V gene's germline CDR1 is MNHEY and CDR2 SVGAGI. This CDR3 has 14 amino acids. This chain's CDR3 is CASSSSGRASEQYF. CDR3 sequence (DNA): TGTGCCAGCAGTTCCAGCGGGAGGGCCAGCGAGCAGTACTTC.

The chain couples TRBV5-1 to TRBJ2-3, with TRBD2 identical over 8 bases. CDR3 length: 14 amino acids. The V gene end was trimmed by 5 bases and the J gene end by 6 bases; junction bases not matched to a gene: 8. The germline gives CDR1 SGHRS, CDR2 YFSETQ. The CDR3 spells CASSTGLVGDTQYF. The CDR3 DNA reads TGCGCCAGCAGTACGGGACTAGTCGGGGATACGCAGTATTTT. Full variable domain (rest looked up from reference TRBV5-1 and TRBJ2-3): KAGVTQTPRYLIKTRGQQVTLSCSPISGHRSVSWYQQTPGQGLQFLFEYFSETQRNKGNFPGRFSGRQFSNSRSEMNVSTLELGDSALYLCASSTGLVGDTQYFGPGTRLTVL.

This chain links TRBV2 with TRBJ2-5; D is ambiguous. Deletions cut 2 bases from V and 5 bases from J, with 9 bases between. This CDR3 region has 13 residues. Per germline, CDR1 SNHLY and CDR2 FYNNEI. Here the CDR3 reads CASSELDEETQYF. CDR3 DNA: TGTGCCAGCAGTGAATTAGATGAGGAGACCCAGTACTTC.